Following are 19 T cell receptor beta chains from one sample sequenced in a study of read filtering for tumor transcriptome and immune sequencing. Molecular barcoded adaptors covering alpha/delta and beta/gamma chains were used on 400 ng RNA. TCRdb passed the reads through MiXCR, listing each CDR3 protein once. The sample shows roughly 93,000 distinct CDR3 sequences, 20% to 25% of them seen only once. The sequenced material came from a population of CD138-negative cells sorted from bone marrow. The receptors come from a donor over 35 with multiple myeloma.

The rearrangement uses TRBV6-1 and TRBJ1-3; no clear D gene. Trimming removed 6 bases from V and 2 bases from J, with 8 bases in between. Germline values: CDR1 MNHNS, CDR2 SASEGT. The CDR3 runs to 13 residues. CDR3 loop: CASRRNTGNTIYF. The CDR3 DNA sequence: TGTGCCAGCAGGAGAAATACTGGAAACACCATATATTTT.

This clonotype was counted between two and nine times. The V gene is TRBV19, the J gene TRBJ2-5; TRBD1 might be the D (5 bases). CDR1 LNHDA and CDR2 SQIVND come from the germline V gene (reference sequence). The CDR3 is 12 amino acids. V dropped 4 bases and J dropped 7 bases, with 10 bases sitting between them. CDR3 sequence reads: CASSRAQGTQYF. CDR3 in DNA: TGTGCCAGTAGTAGGGCCCAGGGGACCCAGTACTTC.

This clonotype was seen a handful of times. V is TRBV20-1 and J is TRBJ2-5; 10 bases map to TRBD2. The J segment lost 2 bases and the V segment lost 4 bases, leaving 4 bases of the junction unmatched. The germline gives CDR1 DFQATT, CDR2 SNEGSKA (reference sequence). The CDR3 extends over 14 amino acids. CDR3 sequence reads: CSATLAGVQETQYF. DNA for the CDR3: TGCAGTGCTACCCTAGCGGGGGTACAAGAGACCCAGTACTTC.

This clonotype showed up many times. The chain is built from TRBV29-1 and TRBJ1-1; 8 bases line up with TRBD1. The trim removed 5 bases at V and 3 bases at J, leaving 2 bases unmatched. The length of the CDR3 is 12 residues. Per germline, CDR1 SQVTM and CDR2 ANQGSEA. The CDR3 protein is CSVLRGHTEAFF. The CDR3 region has the DNA TGCAGCGTTCTCAGGGGGCACACTGAAGCTTTCTTT.

As concerns this clonotype: A single base separates this from a much larger clone, so it may be a read error. The chain is built from TRBV5-1 and TRBJ2-7; TRBD2 matches 7 bases. Germline loops: CDR1 SGHRS, CDR2 YFSETQ. This CDR3 has 15 amino acids. V trimming: 0 bases; J trimming: 0 bases; junction bases outside the gene matches: 3. This CDR3 is CASSLERGNSYEQYF. In nucleotides, the CDR3 is TGCGCCAGCAGCTTGGAGCGGGGAAACTCCTACGAGCAGTACTTC.

Ten or more counts support this clonotype. The rearrangement joins TRBV19 to TRBJ2-1; D unclear. There are 16 residues in the CDR3. Germline V lookup: CDR1 LNHDA, CDR2 SQIVND (reference sequence). Trimming stripped 2 bases from V and 0 bases from J, with 11 bases between. CDR3 bases: TGTGCCAGTAGTATAATAGCCATGAGCTCCTACAATGAGCAGTTCTTC. This translates into CASSIIAMSSYNEQFF. Full variable domain (outside the CDR3, taken from reference TRBV19 and TRBJ2-1): DGGITQSPKYLFRKEGQNVTLSCEQNLNHDAMYWYRQDPGQGLRLIYYSQIVNDFQKGDIAEGYSVSREKKESFPLTVTSAQKNPTAFYLCASSIIAMSSYNEQFFGPGTRLTVL.

This clonotype was found many times. The chain links TRBV28 to TRBJ1-2, with D possibly being TRBD1 (6 bases). The CDR3 totals 14 residues. V lost 6 bases and J 4 bases, leaving 15 bases between the germline ends. Germline loops: CDR1 MDHEN, CDR2 SYDVKM. CDR3 loop: CASRPIDRPYGYTF. CDR3 nucleotide sequence: TGTGCCAGCAGACCAATAGACAGGCCCTATGGCTACACCTTC.

There are a few counts of this clonotype. The CDR3 nucleotides are TGTGCCAGCAGCCCGCAAGGGAGCGGTGAAGCTTTCTTT. This codes for CASSPQGSGEAFF. The J gene is TRBJ1-1, the V gene TRBV11-2, with D uncertain. Germline CDR1 is SGHAT and CDR2 is FQNNGV. The CDR3 spans 13 residues. V was clipped by 5 bases and J by 7 bases, with 14 bases between them.

This clonotype was counted many times. V is TRBV12-3 or TRBV12-4 and J is TRBJ2-5; 9 nucleotides agree with TRBD1. The CDR3 has 13 residues. Trimming cost V 8 bases and J 2 bases; bases outside gene matches: 3. This CDR3 is CASRTGAQETQYF. CDR3 nucleotide sequence: TGTGCCAGCCGGACAGGGGCTCAAGAGACCCAGTACTTC.

Comment on this clonotype: The junction shows a germline mismatch at one end, possibly a read error. The genes are TRBV19 and TRBJ2-7; tentatively, D is TRBD1 or TRBD2 (6 bases each). Germline CDR1 LNHDA, CDR2 SQIVND (reference sequence). CDR3 length equals 13 residues. In DNA form, the CDR3 reads TGTGCCAGTAGTCAGGGGAGGACCTACGAGCGGTACTTC. Its protein product is CASSQGRTYERYF.

A note on this clonotype: A read error may be the cause here, since a much bigger clone is one base away. CDR3: CASLGGQGCGYTF. The CDR3 coding sequence is TGTGCCAGCTTGGGCGGACAGGGATGTGGCTACACCTTC. This chain connects TRBV28 to TRBJ1-2, with TRBD1 matching 8 bases. Germline V gives CDR1 MDHEN, CDR2 SYDVKM. With 8 bases clipped from V and 7 bases from J, the junction kept 9 bases outside the gene matches. The CDR3 runs 13 residues.

This clonotype was observed at least ten times. V usage is TRBV29-1 and J usage is TRBJ2-1, with unresolved D. This CDR3 is 11 amino acids long. CDR1 is SQVTM and CDR2 is ANQGSEA in the germline V gene. Trimming stripped 5 bases from V and 9 bases from J, with 11 bases between. The CDR3 region is CSVSWTVEQFF. The CDR3 region has the DNA TGCAGCGTTTCCTGGACGGTTGAGCAGTTCTTC.

This clonotype was recorded many times. DNA of the CDR3: TGTGCCAGCAGAGGGACAGGGTATGAGACCCAGTACTTC. Protein sequence: CASRGTGYETQYF. The V and J genes are TRBV2 and TRBJ2-5, with 9 bases matching TRBD1. The length of the CDR3 is 13 residues. J gave up 5 bases and V 6 bases, and 4 bases lay outside the gene matches. CDR1 and CDR2 from the germline V gene are SNHLY and FYNNEI.

This chain uses TRBV29-1 with TRBJ1-5, with a weak D call TRBD1 (5 bases). Trimming stripped 6 bases from V and 6 bases from J, with 15 bases between. The CDR3 sequence is 13 residues long. Per the germline V gene, CDR1 is SQVTM and CDR2 is ANQGSEA. For the CDR3, the DNA is TGCAGCGTCGGGACCGGGACTAGTCAGCCCCAGCATTTT. It is translated as CSVGTGTSQPQHF.

Ten or more counts support this clonotype. V and J are TRBV4-1 and TRBJ2-5; the D is unclear. The V and J ends lost 0 bases and 5 bases respectively, with 10 bases between them. Germline assignment: CDR1 MGHRA and CDR2 YSYEKL. The CDR3 spans 14 residues. In DNA, the CDR3 is TGCGCCAGCAGCCAAGAAAACCCCACGGAGACCCAGTACTTC. Encoded protein: CASSQENPTETQYF.

The V gene is TRBV5-1, the J gene TRBJ1-2; D is perhaps TRBD1 (5 bases). Per the germline V gene, CDR1 is SGHRS and CDR2 is YFSETQ. The CDR3 length is 17 residues. The ends were cut back, 0 bases at V and 8 bases at J, with 23 bases in the middle. In DNA, the CDR3 is TGCGCCAGCAGCTTGGGAAGCCCAAGTCTTGGGGCTGACGGCTACACCTTC. This codes for CASSLGSPSLGADGYTF.

In its sample, this clonotype was seen many times. The chain recombines TRBV7-9 with TRBJ1-4; 7 nucleotides align to TRBD1. Trimming took 5 bases from V and 4 from J; bases not matched to a gene: 4. The CDR3 sequence is 14 residues long. Germline assignment: CDR1 SEHNR and CDR2 FQNEAQ (reference sequence). The CDR3 coding sequence is TGTGCCAGCAGCCCACAGGGGTATAATGAAAAACTGTTTTTT. Translation gives CASSPQGYNEKLFF. Full variable domain (missing parts from reference TRBV7-9 and TRBJ1-4): DTGVSQNPRHKITKRGQNVTFRCDPISEHNRLYWYRQTLGQGPEFLTYFQNEAQLEKSRLLSDRFSAERPKGSFSTLEIQRTEQGDSAMYLCASSPQGYNEKLFFGSGTQLSVL.

This clonotype was picked up many times. The chain recombines TRBV7-3 with TRBJ2-1, with 7 bases matching TRBD1. J was trimmed by 6 bases and V by 5 bases; bases with no gene match: 10. This CDR3 has 15 amino acids. Germline V CDR1 and CDR2: SGHTA, FQGTGA. CDR3 nucleotide sequence: TGTGCCAGCAGCCCGACTGGGACAGTATCCAATGAGCAGTTCTTC. Encoded protein: CASSPTGTVSNEQFF.

This clonotype has a count of ten or more. This chain uses TRBV6-1 with TRBJ1-1, with D hard to call. Germline V gene data show CDR1 as MNHNS and CDR2 as SASEGT. V lost 4 bases, J lost 3 bases, and 9 bases lay in between. The CDR3 covers 13 residues. The DNA of the CDR3 is TGTGCCAGCAGTGGACATCGGGACACTGAAGCTTTCTTT. Translation: CASSGHRDTEAFF.